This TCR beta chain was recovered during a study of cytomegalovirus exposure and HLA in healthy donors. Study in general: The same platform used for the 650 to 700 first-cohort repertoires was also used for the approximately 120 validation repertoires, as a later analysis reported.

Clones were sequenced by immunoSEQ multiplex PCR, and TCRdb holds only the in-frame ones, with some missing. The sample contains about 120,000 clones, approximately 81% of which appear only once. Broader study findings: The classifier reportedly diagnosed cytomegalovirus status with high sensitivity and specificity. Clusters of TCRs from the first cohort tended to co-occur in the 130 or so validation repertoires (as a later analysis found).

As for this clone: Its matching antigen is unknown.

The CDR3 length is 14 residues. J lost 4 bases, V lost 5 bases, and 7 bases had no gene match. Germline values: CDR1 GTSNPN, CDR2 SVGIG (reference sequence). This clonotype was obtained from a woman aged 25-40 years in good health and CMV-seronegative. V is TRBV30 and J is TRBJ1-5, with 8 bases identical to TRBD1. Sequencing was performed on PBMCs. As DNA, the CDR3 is TGTGCCTGGGGTACGGGACAGGTTAATCAGCCCCAGCATTTT. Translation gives CAWGTGQVNQPQHF.